The T cell receptor beta chain under discussion was sequenced for a study of cytomegalovirus exposure and HLA in healthy donors. Study background: The 110 or so validation repertoires were produced on the same platform as the 500 to 800 repertoires of the first cohort. This was reported in a later analysis. Regarding the study as a whole: According to the study, 160 or so TCR beta chains were cytomegalovirus-associated.

Separate from the 666-subject first cohort, the approximately 120-subject validation cohort was the one that the donors belonged to. Profiling relied on immunoSEQ multiplex PCR, and the TCRdb table lists in-frame clones only, not all of them. The data contain approximately 150,000 clones, 87% of them singletons. With respect to this clone: Its cognate antigen is unknown.

The germline gives CDR1 GTSNPN, CDR2 SVGIG (reference sequence). Trimming left V 0 bases short and J 5 bases short, with 7 bases between. The CDR3 sequence is 13 residues long. Sequencing was done on a sample of PBMCs. The source is a man aged 18 to 30 in good health and CMV-seropositive. The chain links TRBV30 to TRBJ1-4; D is ambiguous. The chain's CDR3 is CAWSVNRNEKLFF. As DNA, the CDR3 is TGTGCCTGGAGTGTAAATCGGAATGAAAAACTGTTTTTT.